This TCR beta chain comes out of a study of a mutant IDH1 vaccine in newly diagnosed glioma. TCRdb's table, derived via immunoSEQ multiplex PCR, lists solely in-frame clones and lacks some. The data contain 20,000 to 25,000 clones, just over 70% of them singletons. Specified time point: week 11, during vaccination. Vaccination used 300 ug of mutant IDH1 20-mer peptide per dose, with topical imiquimod. The germline gives CDR1 SGHAT, CDR2 FQNNGV. The ends were cut back, 7 bases at V and 7 bases at J, with 19 bases in the middle. This CDR3 region has 14 residues. As concerns this clone: Antigen unknown.

This chain uses TRBV11-2 with TRBJ1-1; possible D gene TRBD1, 6 bases. The sequence came from a man between 18 and 35 years old with glioma. Some clones in this sample may be carry-over from other donors' samples. The sequencing used peripheral blood mononuclear cells (PBMCs), collected from a glioma patient whose treatment included an IDH1 peptide vaccine. The CDR3 is CASTEAGTLLEAFF. The CDR3 region has the DNA TGTGCCAGCACCGAAGCCGGGACACTTCTTGAAGCTTTCTTT.